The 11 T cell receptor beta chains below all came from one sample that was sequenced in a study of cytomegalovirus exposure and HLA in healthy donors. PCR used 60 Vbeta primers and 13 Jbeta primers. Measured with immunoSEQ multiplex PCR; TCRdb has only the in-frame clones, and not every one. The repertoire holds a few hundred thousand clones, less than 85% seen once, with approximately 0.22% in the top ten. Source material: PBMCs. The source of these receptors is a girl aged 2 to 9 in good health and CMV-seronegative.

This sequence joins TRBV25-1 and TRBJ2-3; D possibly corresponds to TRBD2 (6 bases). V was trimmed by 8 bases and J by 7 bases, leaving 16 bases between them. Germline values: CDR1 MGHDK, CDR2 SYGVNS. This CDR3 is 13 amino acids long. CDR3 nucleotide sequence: TGTGCCAGCGGGCCGGGACTTTGGAATACGCAGTATTTT. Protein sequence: CASGPGLWNTQYF.

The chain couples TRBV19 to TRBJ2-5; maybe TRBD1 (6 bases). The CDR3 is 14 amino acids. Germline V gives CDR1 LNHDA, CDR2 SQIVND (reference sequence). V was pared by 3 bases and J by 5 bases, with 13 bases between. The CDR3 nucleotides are TGTGCCAGTAGTATGGGGGCAGGGCTTGAGACCCAGTACTTC. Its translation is CASSMGAGLETQYF.

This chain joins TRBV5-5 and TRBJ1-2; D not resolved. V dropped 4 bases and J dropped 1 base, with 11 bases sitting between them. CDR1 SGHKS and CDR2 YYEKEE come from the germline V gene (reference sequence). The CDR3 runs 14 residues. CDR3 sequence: CASSPLQLNYGYTF. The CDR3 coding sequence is TGTGCCAGCAGCCCCCTACAGCTTAACTATGGCTACACCTTC.

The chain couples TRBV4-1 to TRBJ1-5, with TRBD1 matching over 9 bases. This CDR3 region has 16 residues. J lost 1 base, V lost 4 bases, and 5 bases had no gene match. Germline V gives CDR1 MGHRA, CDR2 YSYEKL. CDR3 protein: CASSRGTGRSNQPQHF. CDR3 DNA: TGCGCCAGCAGCCGTGGGACAGGGAGGAGCAATCAGCCCCAGCATTTT.

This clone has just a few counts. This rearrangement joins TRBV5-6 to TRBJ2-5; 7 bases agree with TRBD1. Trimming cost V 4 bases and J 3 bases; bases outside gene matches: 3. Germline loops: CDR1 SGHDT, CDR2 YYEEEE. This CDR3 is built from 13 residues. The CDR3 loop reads CASSRDSKETQYF. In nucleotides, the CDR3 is TGTGCCAGCAGCCGGGACAGCAAAGAGACCCAGTACTTC.

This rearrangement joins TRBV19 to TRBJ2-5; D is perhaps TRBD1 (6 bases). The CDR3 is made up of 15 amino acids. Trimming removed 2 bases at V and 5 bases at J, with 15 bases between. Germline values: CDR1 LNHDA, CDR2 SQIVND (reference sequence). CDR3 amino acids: CASSISGVGLETQYF. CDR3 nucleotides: TGTGCCAGTAGTATATCAGGGGTGGGTTTGGAGACCCAGTACTTC. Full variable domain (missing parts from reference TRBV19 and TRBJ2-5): DGGITQSPKYLFRKEGQNVTLSCEQNLNHDAMYWYRQDPGQGLRLIYYSQIVNDFQKGDIAEGYSVSREKKESFPLTVTSAQKNPTAFYLCASSISGVGLETQYFGPGTRLLVL.

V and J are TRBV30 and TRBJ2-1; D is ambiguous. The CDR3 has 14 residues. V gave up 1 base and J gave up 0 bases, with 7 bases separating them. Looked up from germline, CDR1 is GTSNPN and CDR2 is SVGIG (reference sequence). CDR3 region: CAWSELSSYNEQFF. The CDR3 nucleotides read TGTGCCTGGAGTGAACTATCCTCCTACAATGAGCAGTTCTTC.

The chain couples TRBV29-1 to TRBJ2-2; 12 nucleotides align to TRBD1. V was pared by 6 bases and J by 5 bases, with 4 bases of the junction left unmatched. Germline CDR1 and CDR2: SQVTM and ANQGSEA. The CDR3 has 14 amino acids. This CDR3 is CSVAGQGATGELFF. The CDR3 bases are TGCAGCGTAGCGGGACAGGGGGCAACCGGGGAGCTGTTTTTT.

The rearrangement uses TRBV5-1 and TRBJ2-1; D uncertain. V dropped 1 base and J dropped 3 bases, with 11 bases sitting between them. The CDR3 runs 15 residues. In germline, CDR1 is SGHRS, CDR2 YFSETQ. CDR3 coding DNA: TGCGCCAGCAGCTTGCGAGATCCCCTCTACAATGAGCAGTTCTTC. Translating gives CASSLRDPLYNEQFF.

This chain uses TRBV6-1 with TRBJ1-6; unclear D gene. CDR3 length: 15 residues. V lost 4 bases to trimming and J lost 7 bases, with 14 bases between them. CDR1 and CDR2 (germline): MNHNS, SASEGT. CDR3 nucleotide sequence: TGTGCCAGCAGTGGCCCTGGGCCCAGGAATTCACCCCTCCACTTT. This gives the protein CASSGPGPRNSPLHF.

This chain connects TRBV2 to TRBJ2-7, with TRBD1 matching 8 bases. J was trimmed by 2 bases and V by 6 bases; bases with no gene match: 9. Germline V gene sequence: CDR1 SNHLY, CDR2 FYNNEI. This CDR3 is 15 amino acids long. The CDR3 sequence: CASRDRQGRTYEQYF. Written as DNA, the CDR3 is TGTGCCAGCAGAGATAGACAGGGGCGCACCTACGAGCAGTACTTC.